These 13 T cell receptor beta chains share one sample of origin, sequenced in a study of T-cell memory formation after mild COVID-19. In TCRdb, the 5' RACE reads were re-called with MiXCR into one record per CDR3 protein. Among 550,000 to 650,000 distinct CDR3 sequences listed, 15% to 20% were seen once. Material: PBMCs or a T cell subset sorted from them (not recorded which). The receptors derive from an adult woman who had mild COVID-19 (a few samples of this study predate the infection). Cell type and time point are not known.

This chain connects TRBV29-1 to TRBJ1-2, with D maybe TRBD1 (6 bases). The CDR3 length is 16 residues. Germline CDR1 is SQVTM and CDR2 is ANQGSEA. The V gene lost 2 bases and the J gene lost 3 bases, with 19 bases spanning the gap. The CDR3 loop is CSVESPRGQGYYGYTF. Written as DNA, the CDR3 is TGCAGCGTTGAATCCCCCCGCGGTCAGGGGTACTATGGCTACACCTTC.

This CDR3 is CASSPSVRGGTDTQYF. The CDR3 DNA follows: TGTGCCAGCAGTCCTTCAGTGCGAGGGGGGACAGATACGCAGTATTTT. The chain is built from TRBV12-3 or TRBV12-4 and TRBJ2-3, with D perhaps matching TRBD1 or TRBD2 (6 bases each). The CDR3 consists of 16 residues. V was shortened by 5 bases and J by 3 bases, with 18 bases between the two germline ends.

The CDR3 nucleotides read TGCGCCAGCAGCAGGGTTCAGACTGAAGCTTTCTTT. Residues: CASSRVQTEAFF. This sequence joins TRBV5-1 and TRBJ1-1, with D uncertain. Germline CDR1 and CDR2: SGHRS and YFSETQ. The V and J ends lost 4 bases and 5 bases respectively, with 9 bases between them. CDR3 size: 12 residues.

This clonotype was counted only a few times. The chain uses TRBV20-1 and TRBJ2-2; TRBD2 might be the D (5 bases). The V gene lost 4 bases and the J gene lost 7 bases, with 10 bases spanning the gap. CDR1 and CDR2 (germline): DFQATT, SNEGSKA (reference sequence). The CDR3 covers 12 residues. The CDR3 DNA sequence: TGCAGTGCTACGGACTCGCGCGGGGAGCTGTTTTTT. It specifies CSATDSRGELFF.

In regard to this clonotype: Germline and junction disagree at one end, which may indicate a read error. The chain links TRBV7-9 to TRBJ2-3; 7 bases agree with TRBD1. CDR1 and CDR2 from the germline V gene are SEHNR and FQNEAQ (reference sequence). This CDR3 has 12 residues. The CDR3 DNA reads TGTGCCAGCAGCCGGGGACAGCCGGACGGAGTTTTT. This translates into CASSRGQPDGVF.

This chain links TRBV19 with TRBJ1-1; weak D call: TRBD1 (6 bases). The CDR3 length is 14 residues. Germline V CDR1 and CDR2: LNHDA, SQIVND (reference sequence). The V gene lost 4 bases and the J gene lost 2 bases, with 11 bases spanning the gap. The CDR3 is CASSKGGGNTEAFF. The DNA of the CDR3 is TGTGCCAGTAGTAAGGGGGGAGGAAACACTGAAGCTTTCTTT. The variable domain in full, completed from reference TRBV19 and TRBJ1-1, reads DGGITQSPKYLFRKEGQNVTLSCEQNLNHDAMYWYRQDPGQGLRLIYYSQIVNDFQKGDIAEGYSVSREKKESFPLTVTSAQKNPTAFYLCASSKGGGNTEAFFGQGTRLTVV.

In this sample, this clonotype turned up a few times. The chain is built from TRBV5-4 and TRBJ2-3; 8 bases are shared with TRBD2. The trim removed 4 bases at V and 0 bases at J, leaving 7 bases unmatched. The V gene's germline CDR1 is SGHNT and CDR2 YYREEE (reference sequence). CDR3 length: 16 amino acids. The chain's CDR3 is CASSDGASGSTDTQYF. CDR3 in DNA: TGTGCCAGCAGCGATGGGGCTAGCGGGAGCACAGATACGCAGTATTTT.

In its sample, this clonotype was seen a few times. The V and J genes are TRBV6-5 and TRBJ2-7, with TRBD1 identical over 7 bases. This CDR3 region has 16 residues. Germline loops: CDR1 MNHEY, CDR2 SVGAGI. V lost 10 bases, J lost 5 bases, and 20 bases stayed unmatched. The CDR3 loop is CATRLTGADFVHEQYF. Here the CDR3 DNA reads TGTGCCACCAGGCTAACAGGGGCTGATTTCGTCCACGAGCAGTACTTC.

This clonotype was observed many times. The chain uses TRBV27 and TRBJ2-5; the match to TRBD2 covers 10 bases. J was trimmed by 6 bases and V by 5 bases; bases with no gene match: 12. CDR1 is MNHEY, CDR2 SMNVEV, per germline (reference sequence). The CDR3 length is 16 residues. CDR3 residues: CASSGSVSGGFKTQYF. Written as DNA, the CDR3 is TGTGCCAGCAGTGGTTCGGTTAGCGGGGGGTTTAAGACCCAGTACTTC.

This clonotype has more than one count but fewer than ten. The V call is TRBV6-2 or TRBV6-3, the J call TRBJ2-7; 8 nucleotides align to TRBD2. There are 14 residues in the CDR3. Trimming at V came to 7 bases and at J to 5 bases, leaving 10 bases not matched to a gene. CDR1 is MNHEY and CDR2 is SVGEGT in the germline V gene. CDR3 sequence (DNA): TGTGCCAGCATTCAAGCGGGAGTCCTGGACGAGCAGTACTTC. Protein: CASIQAGVLDEQYF.

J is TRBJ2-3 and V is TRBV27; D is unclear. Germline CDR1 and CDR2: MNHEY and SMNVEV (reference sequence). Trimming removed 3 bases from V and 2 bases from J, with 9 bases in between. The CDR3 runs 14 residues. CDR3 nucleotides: TGTGCCAGCAGTTTTATACTTATCACAGATACGCAGTATTTT. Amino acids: CASSFILITDTQYF.

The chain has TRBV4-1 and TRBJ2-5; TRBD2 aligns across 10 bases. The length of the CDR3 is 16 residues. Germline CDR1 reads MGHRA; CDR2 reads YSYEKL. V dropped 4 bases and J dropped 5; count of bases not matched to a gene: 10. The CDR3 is CASSPLAGAQLETQYF. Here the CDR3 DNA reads TGCGCCAGCAGCCCCCTAGCGGGGGCCCAGCTGGAGACCCAGTACTTC.

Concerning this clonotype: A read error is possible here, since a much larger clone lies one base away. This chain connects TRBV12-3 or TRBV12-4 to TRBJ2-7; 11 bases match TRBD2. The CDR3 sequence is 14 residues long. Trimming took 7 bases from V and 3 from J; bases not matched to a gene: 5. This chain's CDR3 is CASTPGTSGYEQYF. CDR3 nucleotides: TGTGCCAGCACCCCCGGGACTAGCGGCTACGAGCAGTACTTC.